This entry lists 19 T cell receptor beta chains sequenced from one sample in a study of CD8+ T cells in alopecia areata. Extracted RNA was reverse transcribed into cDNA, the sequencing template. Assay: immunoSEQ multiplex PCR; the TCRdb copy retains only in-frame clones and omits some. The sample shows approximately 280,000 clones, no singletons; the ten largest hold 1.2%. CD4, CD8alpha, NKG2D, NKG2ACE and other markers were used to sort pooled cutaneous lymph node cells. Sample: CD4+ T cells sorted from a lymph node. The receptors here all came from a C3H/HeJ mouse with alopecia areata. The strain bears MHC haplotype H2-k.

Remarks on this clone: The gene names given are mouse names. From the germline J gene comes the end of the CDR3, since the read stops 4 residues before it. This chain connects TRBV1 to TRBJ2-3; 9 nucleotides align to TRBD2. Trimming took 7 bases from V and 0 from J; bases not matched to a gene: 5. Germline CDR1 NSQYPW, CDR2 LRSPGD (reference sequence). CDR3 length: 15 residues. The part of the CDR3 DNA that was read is TGCACCTGCAAAGGACTGGGGACTAGTGCAGAA. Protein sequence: CTCKGLGTSAE. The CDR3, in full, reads CTCKGLGTSAETLYF.

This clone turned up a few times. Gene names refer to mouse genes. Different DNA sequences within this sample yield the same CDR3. This CDR3 is CASSDGTYNSPLYF. The sequenced CDR3 bases are TGTGCCAGCAGTGATGGGACTTATAATTCGCCC. The rearrangement links TRBV13-1 to TRBJ1-6; no clear D. The read stops 3 residues short of the end of the CDR3; the missing end is completed from the germline J gene. TRBJ1-6 qualifies as an ORF whose function is uncertain. Per the germline V gene, CDR1 is NSHNY and CDR2 is SYGAGN. V was trimmed by 0 bases and J by 4 bases, leaving 5 bases between them. This CDR3 region has 14 residues.

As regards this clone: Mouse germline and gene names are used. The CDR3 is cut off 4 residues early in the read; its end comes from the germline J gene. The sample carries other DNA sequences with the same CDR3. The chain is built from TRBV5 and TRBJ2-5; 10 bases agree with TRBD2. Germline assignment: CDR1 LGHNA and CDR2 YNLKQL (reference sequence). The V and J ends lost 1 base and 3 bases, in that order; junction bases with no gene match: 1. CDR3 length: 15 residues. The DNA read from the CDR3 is TGTGCCAGCAGCCAAGTGACTGGGGGGCAAGAC. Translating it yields CASSQVTGGQD. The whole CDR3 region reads CASSQVTGGQDTQYF.

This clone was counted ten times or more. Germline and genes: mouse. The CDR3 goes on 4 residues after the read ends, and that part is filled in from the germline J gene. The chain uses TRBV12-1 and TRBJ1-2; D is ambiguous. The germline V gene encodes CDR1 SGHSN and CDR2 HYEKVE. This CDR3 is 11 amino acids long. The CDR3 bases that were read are TGTGCCAGCTCTCTCGACACC. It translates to CASSLDT. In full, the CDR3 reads CASSLDTDYTF.

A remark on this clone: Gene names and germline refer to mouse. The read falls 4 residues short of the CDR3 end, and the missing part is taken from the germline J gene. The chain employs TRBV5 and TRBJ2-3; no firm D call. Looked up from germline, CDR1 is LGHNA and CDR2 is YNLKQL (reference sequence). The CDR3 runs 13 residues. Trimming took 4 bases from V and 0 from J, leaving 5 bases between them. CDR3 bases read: TGTGCCAGCAGCCTCCCTAGTGCAGAA. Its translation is CASSLPSAE. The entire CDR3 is CASSLPSAETLYF.

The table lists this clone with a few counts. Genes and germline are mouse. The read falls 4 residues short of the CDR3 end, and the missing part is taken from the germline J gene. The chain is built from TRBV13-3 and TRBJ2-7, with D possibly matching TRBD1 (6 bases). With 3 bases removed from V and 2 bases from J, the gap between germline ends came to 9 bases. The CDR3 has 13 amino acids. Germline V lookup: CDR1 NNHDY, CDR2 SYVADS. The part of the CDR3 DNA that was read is TGTGCCAGCAGTGTGGACAGAACCTAT. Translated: CASSVDRTY. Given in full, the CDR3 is CASSVDRTYEQYF.

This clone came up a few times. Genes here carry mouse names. The CDR3 here is CASSILGQRGGEEVFF. CDR3 DNA (partial): TGTGCCAGCAGTATACTCGGACAAAGGGGGGGGGAA. The chain is built from TRBV19 and TRBJ1-1, with TRBD1 as a possible D gene (6 bases). The missing CDR3 end, 4 residues past where the read stops, is filled in from the germline J gene. CDR3 length: 16 amino acids. Germline V gene data show CDR1 as FNHDT and CDR2 as SITEND (reference sequence).

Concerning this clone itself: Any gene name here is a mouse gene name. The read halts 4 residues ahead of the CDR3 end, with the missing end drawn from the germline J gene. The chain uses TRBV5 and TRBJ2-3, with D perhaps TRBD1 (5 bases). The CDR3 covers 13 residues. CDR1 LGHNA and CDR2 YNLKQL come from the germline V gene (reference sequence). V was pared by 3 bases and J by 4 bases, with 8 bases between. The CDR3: CASSHQGTETLYF. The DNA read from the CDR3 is TGTGCCAGCAGCCACCAGGGTACAGAA.

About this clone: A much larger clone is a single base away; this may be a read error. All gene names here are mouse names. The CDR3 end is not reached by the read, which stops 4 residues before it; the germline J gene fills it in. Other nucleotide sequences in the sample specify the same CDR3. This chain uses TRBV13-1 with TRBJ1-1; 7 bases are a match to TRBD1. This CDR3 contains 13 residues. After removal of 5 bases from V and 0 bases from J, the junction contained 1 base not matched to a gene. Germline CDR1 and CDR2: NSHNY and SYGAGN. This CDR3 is CASSQGANTEVFF. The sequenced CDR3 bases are TGTGCCAGCAGCCAGGGGGCAAACACA.

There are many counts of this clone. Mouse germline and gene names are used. The covered CDR3 bases are TGTGCCAGCAGTGATCTGGGGTCCGGG. Its protein product is CASSDLGSG. The CDR3 in full is CASSDLGSGQLYF. The chain combines TRBV13-3 with TRBJ2-2, with TRBD2 as a possible D gene (6 bases). The read terminates 4 residues before the CDR3 end, so the remaining end is supplied by the germline J gene. Germline V gives CDR1 NNHDY, CDR2 SYVADS. The CDR3 is 13 amino acids. The V and J ends lost 1 base and 6 bases respectively, with 7 bases between them.

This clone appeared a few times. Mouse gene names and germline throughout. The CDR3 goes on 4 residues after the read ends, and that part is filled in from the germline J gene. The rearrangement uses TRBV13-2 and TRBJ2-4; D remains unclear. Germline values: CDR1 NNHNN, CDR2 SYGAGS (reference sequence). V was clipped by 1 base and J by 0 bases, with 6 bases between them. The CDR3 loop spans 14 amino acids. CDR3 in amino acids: CASGDRQSQNTLYF. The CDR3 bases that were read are TGTGCCAGCGGTGATCGACAAAGTCAAAAC.

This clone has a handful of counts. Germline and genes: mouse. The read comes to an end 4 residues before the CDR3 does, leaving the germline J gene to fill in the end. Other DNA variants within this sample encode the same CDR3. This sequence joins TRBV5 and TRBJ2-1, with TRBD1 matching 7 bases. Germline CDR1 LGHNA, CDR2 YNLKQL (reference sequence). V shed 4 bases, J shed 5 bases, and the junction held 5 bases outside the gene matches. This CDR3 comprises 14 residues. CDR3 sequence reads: CASSPRQGNAEQFF. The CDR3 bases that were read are TGTGCCAGCAGCCCCCGACAGGGAAATGCT.

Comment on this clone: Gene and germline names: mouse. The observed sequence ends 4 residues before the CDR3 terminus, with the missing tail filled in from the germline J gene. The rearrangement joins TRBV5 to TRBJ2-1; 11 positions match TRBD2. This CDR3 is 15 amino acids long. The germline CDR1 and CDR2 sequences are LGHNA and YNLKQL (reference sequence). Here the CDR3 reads CASSPTLGGRPEQFF. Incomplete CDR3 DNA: TGTGCCAGCAGCCCCACACTGGGGGGGCGCCCT.

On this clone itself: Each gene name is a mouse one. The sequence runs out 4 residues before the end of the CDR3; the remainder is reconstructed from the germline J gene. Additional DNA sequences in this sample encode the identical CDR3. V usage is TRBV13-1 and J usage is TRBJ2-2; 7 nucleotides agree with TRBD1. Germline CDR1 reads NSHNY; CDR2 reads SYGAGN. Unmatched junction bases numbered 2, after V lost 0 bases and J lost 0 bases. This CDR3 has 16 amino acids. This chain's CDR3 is CASSDVGTANTGQLYF. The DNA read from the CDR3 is TGTGCCAGCAGTGATGTCGGGACAGCAAACACCGGG.

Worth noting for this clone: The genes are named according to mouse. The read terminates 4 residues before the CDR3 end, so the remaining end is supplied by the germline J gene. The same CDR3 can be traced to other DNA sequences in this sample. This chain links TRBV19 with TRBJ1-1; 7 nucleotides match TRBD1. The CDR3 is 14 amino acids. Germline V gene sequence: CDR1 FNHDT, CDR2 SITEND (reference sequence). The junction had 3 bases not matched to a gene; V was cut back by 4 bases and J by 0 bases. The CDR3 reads CASSPDRANTEVFF. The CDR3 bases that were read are TGTGCCAGCAGTCCCGACAGGGCAAACACA.

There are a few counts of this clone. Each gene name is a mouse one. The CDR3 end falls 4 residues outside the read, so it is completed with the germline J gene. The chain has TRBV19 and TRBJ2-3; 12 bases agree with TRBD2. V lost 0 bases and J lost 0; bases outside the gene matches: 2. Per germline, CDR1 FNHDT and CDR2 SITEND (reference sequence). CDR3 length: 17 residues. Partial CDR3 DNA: TGTGCCAGCAGTATAGAGGGACTGGGGGGTAGTGCAGAA. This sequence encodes CASSIEGLGGSAE. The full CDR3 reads CASSIEGLGGSAETLYF.

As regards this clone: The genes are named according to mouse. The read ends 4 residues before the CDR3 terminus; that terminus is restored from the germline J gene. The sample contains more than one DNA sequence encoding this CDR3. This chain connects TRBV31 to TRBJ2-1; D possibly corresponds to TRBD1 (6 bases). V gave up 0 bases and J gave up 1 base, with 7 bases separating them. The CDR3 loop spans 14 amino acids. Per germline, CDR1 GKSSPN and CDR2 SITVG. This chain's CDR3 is CAWSLRGNYAEQFF. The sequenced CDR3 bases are TGTGCCTGGAGTCTAAGGGGGAACTATGCT.

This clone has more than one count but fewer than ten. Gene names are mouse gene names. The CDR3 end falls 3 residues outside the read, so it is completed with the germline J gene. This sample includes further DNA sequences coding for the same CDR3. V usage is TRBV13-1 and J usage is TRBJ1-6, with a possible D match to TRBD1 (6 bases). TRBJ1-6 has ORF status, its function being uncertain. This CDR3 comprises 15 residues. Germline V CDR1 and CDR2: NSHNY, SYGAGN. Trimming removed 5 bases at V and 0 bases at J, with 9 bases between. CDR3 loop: CASSLQGSYNSPLYF. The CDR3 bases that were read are TGTGCCAGCAGCCTACAGGGTTCCTATAATTCGCCC.

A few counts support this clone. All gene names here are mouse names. CDR3 sequence reads: CASSDLGGVYEQYF. The CDR3 bases that were read are TGTGCCAGCAGTGATCTGGGGGGCGTCTAT. The chain joins TRBV13-1 to TRBJ2-7; 8 bases match TRBD2. The CDR3 is cut off 4 residues early in the read; its end comes from the germline J gene. This CDR3 is 14 amino acids long. V was clipped by 1 base and J by 3 bases; unmatched bases: 3. Germline CDR1 NSHNY, CDR2 SYGAGN.